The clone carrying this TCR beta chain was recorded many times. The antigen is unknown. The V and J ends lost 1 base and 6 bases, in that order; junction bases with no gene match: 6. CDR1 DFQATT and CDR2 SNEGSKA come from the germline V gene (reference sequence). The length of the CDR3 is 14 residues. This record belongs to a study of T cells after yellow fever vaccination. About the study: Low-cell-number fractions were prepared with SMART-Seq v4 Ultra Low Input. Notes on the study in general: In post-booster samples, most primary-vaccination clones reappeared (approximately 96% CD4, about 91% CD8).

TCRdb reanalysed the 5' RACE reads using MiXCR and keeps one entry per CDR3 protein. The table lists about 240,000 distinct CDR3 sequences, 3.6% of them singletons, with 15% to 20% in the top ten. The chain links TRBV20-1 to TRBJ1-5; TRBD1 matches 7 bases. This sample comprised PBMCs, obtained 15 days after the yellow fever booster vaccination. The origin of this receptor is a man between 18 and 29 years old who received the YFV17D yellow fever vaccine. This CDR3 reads CSARAGGSSQPQHF. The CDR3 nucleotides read TGCAGTGCTAGAGCAGGGGGATCCTCTCAGCCCCAGCATTTT.